This T cell receptor (beta chain) was found in a study of blood T cell repertoires in COVID-19. Study in general: The study drew acute and convalescent COVID-19 samples from the United States, Italy and Spain.

The table came from immunoSEQ multiplex PCR; TCRdb's copy has only in-frame clones and leaves some out. The sample carries about 140,000 clones, 88% recorded once. V was clipped by 5 bases and J by 8 bases; unmatched bases: 8. Looked up from germline, CDR1 is MNHEY and CDR2 is SVGAGI. The CDR3 runs to 13 residues. This clonotype was obtained from a man aged 65 to 85 with acute or convalescent COVID-19. Sequencing was done on a sample of peripheral blood. The genes are TRBV6-5 and TRBJ1-1, with TRBD1 matching 7 bases. Here the CDR3 DNA reads TGTGCCAGCAGTAAACAGGGGAGTCCCGAAGCTTTCTTT. Protein: CASSKQGSPEAFF.